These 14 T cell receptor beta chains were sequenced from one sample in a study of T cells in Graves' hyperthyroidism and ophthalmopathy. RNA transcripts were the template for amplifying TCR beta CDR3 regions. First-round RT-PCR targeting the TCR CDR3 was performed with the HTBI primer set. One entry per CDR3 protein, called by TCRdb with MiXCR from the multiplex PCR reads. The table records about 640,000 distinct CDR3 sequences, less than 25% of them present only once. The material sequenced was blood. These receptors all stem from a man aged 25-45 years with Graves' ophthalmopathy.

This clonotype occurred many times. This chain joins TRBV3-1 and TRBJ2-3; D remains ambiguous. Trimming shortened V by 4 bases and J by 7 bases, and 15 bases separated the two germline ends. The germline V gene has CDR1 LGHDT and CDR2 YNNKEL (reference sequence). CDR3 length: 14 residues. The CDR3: CASSRASPFYTQYF. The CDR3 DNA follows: TGTGCCAGCAGCCGCGCCTCTCCGTTTTATACGCAGTATTTT.

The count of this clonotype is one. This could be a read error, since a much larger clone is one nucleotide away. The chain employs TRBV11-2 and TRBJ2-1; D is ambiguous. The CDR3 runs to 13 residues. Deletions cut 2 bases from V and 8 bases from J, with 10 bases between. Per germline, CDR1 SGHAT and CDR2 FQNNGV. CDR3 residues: CASSLFSHDEQFF. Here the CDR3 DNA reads TGTGCCAGCAGCTTATTTAGCCACGATGAGCAGTTCTTC.

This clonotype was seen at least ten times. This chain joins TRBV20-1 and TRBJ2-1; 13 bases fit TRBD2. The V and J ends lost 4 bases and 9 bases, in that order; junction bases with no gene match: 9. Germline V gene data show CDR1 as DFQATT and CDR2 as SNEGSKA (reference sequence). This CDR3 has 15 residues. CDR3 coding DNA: TGCAGTGCTACCGGGACTAGCGGGATCAGGGGTGAGCAGTTCTTC. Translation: CSATGTSGIRGEQFF.

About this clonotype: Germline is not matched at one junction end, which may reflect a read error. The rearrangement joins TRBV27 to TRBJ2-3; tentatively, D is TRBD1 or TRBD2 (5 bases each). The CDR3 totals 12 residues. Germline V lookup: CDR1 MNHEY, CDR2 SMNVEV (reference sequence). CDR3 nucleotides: TGTGCCAGCAGCAAGATGGGGGATACGCAGTGTTTT. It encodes CASSKMGDTQCF.

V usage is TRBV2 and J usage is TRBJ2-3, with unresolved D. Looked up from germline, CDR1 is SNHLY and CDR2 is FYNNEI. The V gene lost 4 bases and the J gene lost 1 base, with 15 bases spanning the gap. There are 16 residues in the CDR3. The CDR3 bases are TGTGCCAGCAGTGCCGGAACAGCCCTGGGCACAGATACGCAGTATTTT. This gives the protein CASSAGTALGTDTQYF.

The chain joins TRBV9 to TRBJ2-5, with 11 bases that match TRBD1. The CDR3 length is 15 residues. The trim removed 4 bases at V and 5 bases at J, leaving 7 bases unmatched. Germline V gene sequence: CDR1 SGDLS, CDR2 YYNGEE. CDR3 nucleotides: TGTGCCAGCAGCCCACGGACAGGGGGCACGGAGACCCAGTACTTC. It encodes CASSPRTGGTETQYF.

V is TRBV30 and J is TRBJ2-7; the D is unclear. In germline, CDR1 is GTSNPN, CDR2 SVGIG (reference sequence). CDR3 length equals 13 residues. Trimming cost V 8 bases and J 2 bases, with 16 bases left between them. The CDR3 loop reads CASSMRRTYEQYF. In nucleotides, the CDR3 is TGTGCCAGTAGTATGAGGCGGACCTACGAGCAGTACTTC. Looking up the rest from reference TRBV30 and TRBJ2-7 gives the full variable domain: SQTIHQWPATLVQPVGSPLSLECTVEGTSNPNLYWYRQAAGRGLQLLFYSVGIGQISSEVPQNLSASRPQDRQFILSSKKLLLSDSGFYLCASSMRRTYEQYFGPGTRLTVT.

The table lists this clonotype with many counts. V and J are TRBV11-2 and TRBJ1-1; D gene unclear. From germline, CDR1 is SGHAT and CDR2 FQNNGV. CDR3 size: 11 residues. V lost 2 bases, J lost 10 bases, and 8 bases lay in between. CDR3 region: CASSLSLSAFF. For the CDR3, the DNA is TGTGCCAGCAGCTTATCTCTATCAGCTTTCTTT.

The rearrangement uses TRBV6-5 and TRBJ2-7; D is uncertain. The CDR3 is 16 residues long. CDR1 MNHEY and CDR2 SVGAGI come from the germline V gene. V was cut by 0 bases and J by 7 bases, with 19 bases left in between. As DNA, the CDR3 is TGTGCCAGCAGTTACTCCCCGCCCCCGGCTTCAAGGGAGCAGTACTTC. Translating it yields CASSYSPPPASREQYF.

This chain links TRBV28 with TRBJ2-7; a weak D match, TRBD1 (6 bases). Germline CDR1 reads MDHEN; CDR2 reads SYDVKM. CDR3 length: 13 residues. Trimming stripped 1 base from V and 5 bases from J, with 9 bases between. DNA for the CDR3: TGTGCCAGCAGTTTATCACCAGGGGACGAGCAGTACTTC. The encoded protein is CASSLSPGDEQYF.

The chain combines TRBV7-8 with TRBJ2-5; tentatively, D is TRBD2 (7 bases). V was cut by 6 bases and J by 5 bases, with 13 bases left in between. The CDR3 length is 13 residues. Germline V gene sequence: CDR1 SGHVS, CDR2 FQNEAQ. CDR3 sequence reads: CASRKGGGETQYF. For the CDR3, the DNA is TGTGCCAGCAGGAAAGGGGGGGGGGAGACCCAGTACTTC. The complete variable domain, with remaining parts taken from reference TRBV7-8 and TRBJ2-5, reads GAGVSQSPRYKVAKRGQDVALRCDPISGHVSLFWYQQALGQGPEFLTYFQNEAQLDKSGLPSDRFFAERPEGSVSTLKIQRTQQEDSAVYLCASRKGGGETQYFGPGTRLLVL.

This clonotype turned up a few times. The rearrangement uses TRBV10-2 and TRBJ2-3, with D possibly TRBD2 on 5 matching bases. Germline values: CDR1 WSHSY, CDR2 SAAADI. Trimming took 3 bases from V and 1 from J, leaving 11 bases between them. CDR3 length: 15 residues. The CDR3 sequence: CASSEPRARTDTQYF. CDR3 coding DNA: TGCGCCAGCAGTGAACCGCGGGCGCGCACAGATACGCAGTATTTT.

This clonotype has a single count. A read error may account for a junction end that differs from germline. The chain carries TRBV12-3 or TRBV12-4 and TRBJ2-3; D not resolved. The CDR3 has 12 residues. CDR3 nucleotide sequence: TGTGCCAGCAGTCAGAGCCCAGATACGCGGTATTTT. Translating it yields CASSQSPDTRYF.

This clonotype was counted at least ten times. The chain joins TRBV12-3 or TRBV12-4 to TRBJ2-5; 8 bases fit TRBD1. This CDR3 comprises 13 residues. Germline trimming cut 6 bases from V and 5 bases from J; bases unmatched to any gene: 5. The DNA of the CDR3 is TGTGCCAGCAGGGCAGGGGGCCAGGAGACCCAGTACTTC. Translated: CASRAGGQETQYF.